The 30 T cell receptor beta chains below come from one sample, sequenced in a study of Ad26.COV2.S vaccination and SARS-CoV-2 variants. Treatment: approximately 18 received Ad26.COV2.S at low or high dose, single or two shots; about five received placebo; per-sample allocation not given. Specimens were obtained on day 63 following the first vaccine or placebo injection. Repertoires were generated with immunoSEQ multiplex PCR, while TCRdb's copy carries only in-frame clones and drops some. Here the sample spans about 350,000 clones, around 84% being singletons. The input for sequencing was peripheral blood, taken in a trial of Ad26.COV2.S vaccine versus placebo. These receptor sequences come from a person aged 18-65 years who received the Ad26.COV2.S COVID-19 vaccine or a placebo.

The chain uses TRBV6-2 or TRBV6-3 and TRBJ2-7, with TRBD1 matching 7 bases. Trimming took 3 bases from V and 1 from J; bases not matched to a gene: 3. The germline gives CDR1 MNHEY, CDR2 SVGEGT. The CDR3 extends over 14 amino acids. CDR3 sequence (DNA): TGTGCCAGCAGTTATGCAGGGGGATCCTACGAGCAGTACTTC. This gives the protein CASSYAGGSYEQYF.

This rearrangement joins TRBV19 to TRBJ1-2; 9 nucleotides align to TRBD1. The V segment lost 5 bases and the J segment 2 bases; nucleotides outside the gene matches: 6. This CDR3 contains 15 residues. Germline CDR1 and CDR2: LNHDA and SQIVND (reference sequence). In DNA, the CDR3 is TGTGCCAGTAGTGTAAAGGACAGGGGAAACTATGGCTACACCTTC. Encoded protein: CASSVKDRGNYGYTF.

The chain recombines TRBV9 with TRBJ2-1, with 12 bases matching TRBD2. In germline, CDR1 is SGDLS, CDR2 YYNGEE. There are 15 residues in the CDR3. J was trimmed by 7 bases and V by 4 bases; bases with no gene match: 6. The CDR3 loop is CASSMRLAGVNEQFF. CDR3 bases: TGTGCCAGCAGCATGCGACTAGCGGGAGTTAATGAGCAGTTCTTC.

This clone was recorded once. The chain links TRBV2 to TRBJ1-1; tentatively, D is TRBD1 (6 bases). Trimming took off 5 bases at V and 4 bases at J, with 17 bases between the two ends. CDR1 and CDR2 (germline): SNHLY, FYNNEI. The CDR3 sequence is 15 residues long. CDR3 sequence reads: CASSTQGRGSTEAFF. The CDR3 DNA reads TGTGCCAGCAGTACCCAGGGGAGGGGGAGCACTGAAGCTTTCTTT.

The CDR3 DNA follows: TGTGCCAGCAGCGTCGCTGCTTACGAGCAGTACTTC. Translating it yields CASSVAAYEQYF. This chain joins TRBV7-2 and TRBJ2-7; unclear D gene. V lost 5 bases, J lost 4 bases, and 9 bases lay in between. CDR3 length: 12 residues. Germline V gene sequence: CDR1 SGHTA, CDR2 FQGNSA.

The chain combines TRBV11-2 with TRBJ2-1; D is undetermined. CDR1 and CDR2 from the germline V gene are SGHAT and FQNNGV. Trimming removed 1 base at V and 0 bases at J, with 13 bases between. The CDR3 loop spans 17 amino acids. CDR3 protein: CASSLGVGFSSYNEQFF. In DNA, the CDR3 is TGTGCCAGCAGCTTAGGGGTAGGTTTTAGCTCCTACAATGAGCAGTTCTTC. The full variable domain, with the rest looked up from reference TRBV11-2 and TRBJ2-1, is EAGVAQSPRYKIIEKRQSVAFWCNPISGHATLYWYQQILGQGPKLLIQFQNNGVVDDSQLPKDRFSAERLKGVDSTLKIQPAKLEDSAVYLCASSLGVGFSSYNEQFFGPGTRLTVL.

The V and J genes are TRBV10-3 and TRBJ2-7; D remains ambiguous. This CDR3 has 16 residues. From germline, CDR1 is ENHRY and CDR2 SYGVKD. V dropped 6 bases and J dropped 3 bases, with 21 bases sitting between them. CDR3 DNA sequence: TGTGCCATCAGAGTTTCGGCGGAACAAGTCAGCTACGAGCAGTACTTC. Amino acid sequence: CAIRVSAEQVSYEQYF.

The J gene is TRBJ2-5, the V gene TRBV27; TRBD1 or TRBD2 may be the D gene (5 bases each). Trimming stripped 4 bases from V and 1 base from J, with 10 bases between. CDR1 is MNHEY, CDR2 SMNVEV, per germline (reference sequence). The CDR3 is 14 residues long. CDR3 DNA sequence: TGTGCCAGCAGTTACCGGGACGGCCAAGAGACCCAGTACTTC. This encodes CASSYRDGQETQYF.

The chain employs TRBV18 and TRBJ2-7, with D perhaps TRBD2 (6 bases). Germline loops: CDR1 KGHSH, CDR2 LQKENI. V lost 3 bases to trimming and J lost 4 bases, with 16 bases between them. CDR3 size: 15 residues. The CDR3 nucleotides read TGTGCCAGCTCACCGAATCCGGGACTTCAATACGAGCAGTACTTC. Translation: CASSPNPGLQYEQYF. The variable domain in full, with the rest retrieved from reference TRBV18 and TRBJ2-7, is NAGVMQNPRHLVRRRGQEARLRCSPMKGHSHVYWYRQLPEEGLKFMVYLQKENIIDESGMPKERFSAEFPKEGPSILRIQQVVRGDSAAYFCASSPNPGLQYEQYFGPGTRLTVT.

The chain recombines TRBV6-2 or TRBV6-3 with TRBJ2-7, with D tentatively TRBD2 (6 bases). Trimming took off 6 bases at V and 6 bases at J, with 9 bases between the two ends. Germline V CDR1 and CDR2: MNHEY, SVGEGT. The CDR3 spans 11 residues. Here the CDR3 reads CASSRAGEQYF. For the CDR3, the DNA is TGTGCCAGCAGCAGAGCGGGCGAGCAGTACTTC.

The V call is TRBV19, the J call TRBJ1-2; perhaps TRBD1 as D (5 bases). From germline, CDR1 is LNHDA and CDR2 SQIVND (reference sequence). The CDR3 covers 14 residues. With 4 bases removed from V and 6 bases from J, the gap between germline ends came to 15 bases. This chain's CDR3 is CASSTSGFSNGYTF. The CDR3 nucleotides read TGTGCCAGTAGTACGTCAGGGTTCTCCAATGGCTACACCTTC.

The chain uses TRBV10-3 and TRBJ2-6; D is ambiguous. The CDR3 loop spans 15 amino acids. Germline values: CDR1 ENHRY, CDR2 SYGVKD. V gave up 6 bases and J gave up 0 bases, with 9 bases separating them. The CDR3 protein is CAIRPSSSGANVLTF. The CDR3 bases are TGTGCCATCAGGCCATCTAGCTCTGGGGCCAACGTCCTGACTTTC.

The J gene is TRBJ2-7, the V gene TRBV5-5; perhaps TRBD1 as D (5 bases). Germline loops: CDR1 SGHKS, CDR2 YYEKEE (reference sequence). CDR3 size: 14 residues. Trimming cost V 0 bases and J 3 bases, with 10 bases left between them. This CDR3 reads CASSLGQRLYEQYF. The CDR3 bases are TGTGCCAGCAGCTTGGGACAGCGTCTCTACGAGCAGTACTTC.

This clone was detected once. This rearrangement joins TRBV7-6 to TRBJ2-3, with 10 bases lining up with TRBD2. CDR1 and CDR2 (germline): SGHVS, FNYEAQ. This CDR3 is 18 amino acids long. V shed 1 base, J shed 0 bases, and the junction held 7 bases outside the gene matches. The CDR3 reads CASSLGASGGISTDTQYF. CDR3 coding DNA: TGTGCCAGCAGCTTAGGGGCTAGCGGGGGAATTAGCACAGATACGCAGTATTTT.

The V and J genes are TRBV28 and TRBJ1-5; perhaps TRBD1 as D (6 bases). Germline CDR1 and CDR2: MDHEN and SYDVKM. The CDR3 extends over 14 amino acids. The V and J ends lost 11 bases and 5 bases respectively, with 19 bases between them. CDR3 in DNA: TGTGCCTCTCTTTCAGGACAGCTAGATCAGCCCCAGCATTTT. Amino acids: CASLSGQLDQPQHF. The entire variable domain, with the rest obtained from reference TRBV28 and TRBJ1-5, is as follows: DVKVTQSSRYLVKRTGEKVFLECVQDMDHENMFWYRQDPGLGLRLIYFSYDVKMKEKGDIPEGYSVSREKKERFSLILESASTNQTSMYLCASLSGQLDQPQHFGDGTRLSIL.

The CDR3 DNA reads TGTGCCACCATGGGGGACAACTATGGCTACACCTTC. Translation gives CATMGDNYGYTF. The chain couples TRBV2 to TRBJ1-2; D may be TRBD1 (5 bases). CDR1 is SNHLY, CDR2 FYNNEI, per germline. The CDR3 is 12 residues long. V was pared by 10 bases and J by 2 bases, with 11 bases between.

This chain joins TRBV19 and TRBJ2-7; no firm D call. The CDR3 extends over 14 amino acids. V was clipped by 3 bases and J by 1 base, with 10 bases between them. Germline V gene sequence: CDR1 LNHDA, CDR2 SQIVND (reference sequence). CDR3 coding DNA: TGTGCCAGTAGTATTTTGGGGTCGTCCTACGAGCAGTACTTC. This translates into CASSILGSSYEQYF.

The V and J genes are TRBV15 and TRBJ1-3, with TRBD1 as a possible D gene (5 bases). Germline loops: CDR1 LNHNV, CDR2 YYDKDF (reference sequence). The CDR3 spans 14 residues. V shed 3 bases and J shed 3 bases, with 9 bases lying between them. The DNA for the CDR3 is TGTGCCACCAGCAGTGGGGGTAGTGGAAACACCATATATTTT. It is translated as CATSSGGSGNTIYF.

This clone was counted only a few times. The J gene is TRBJ1-3, the V gene TRBV29-1; unclear D gene. Germline values: CDR1 SQVTM, CDR2 ANQGSEA. This CDR3 comprises 14 residues. V was pared by 3 bases and J by 3 bases, with 12 bases between. The CDR3 loop is CSVDSPVGGNTIYF. CDR3 DNA: TGCAGCGTTGATTCCCCGGTGGGTGGAAACACCATATATTTT.

This clone was detected only once. CDR3 sequence (DNA): TGTGCCAGCAGTGAAAGGGACAGCGACTCCTATAATTCACCCCTCCACTTT. Protein product: CASSERDSDSYNSPLHF. V is TRBV2 and J is TRBJ1-6; the match to TRBD1 covers 7 bases. This CDR3 is built from 17 residues. Trimming at V came to 2 bases and at J to 0 bases, leaving 4 bases not matched to a gene. Germline values: CDR1 SNHLY, CDR2 FYNNEI. Based on the CDR3 plus reference TRBV2 and TRBJ1-6, the full variable domain is EPEVTQTPSHQVTQMGQEVILRCVPISNHLYFYWYRQILGQKVEFLVSFYNNEISEKSEIFDDQFSVERPDGSNFTLKIRSTKLEDSAMYFCASSERDSDSYNSPLHFGNGTRLTVT.

V usage is TRBV3-1 (or the pseudogene TRBV3-2) and J usage is TRBJ2-1; the D gene is possibly TRBD2 (5 bases). The V gene lost 4 bases and the J gene lost 0 bases, with 19 bases spanning the gap. The CDR3 totals 18 residues. The V gene's germline CDR1 is LGHDT and CDR2 YNNKEL (reference sequence). CDR3 sequence (DNA): TGTGCCAGCAGCCGAGGCGCGGGTTATCAAAGCTCCTACAATGAGCAGTTCTTC. This codes for CASSRGAGYQSSYNEQFF.

The gene calls are TRBV4-3 and TRBJ2-7; D not certain. Trimming pared 0 bases from V and 6 bases from J, leaving 21 bases between. There are 17 residues in the CDR3. The germline V gene has CDR1 LGHNA and CDR2 YSLEER. The CDR3: CASSQDSPVLRSGEQYF. The CDR3 nucleotides read TGCGCCAGCAGCCAAGATTCCCCCGTTCTGAGGTCGGGCGAGCAGTACTTC.

The chain links TRBV19 to TRBJ2-1, with D hard to call. Between the trimmed V and J ends, which lost 2 bases and 10 bases, there was a span of 21 bases. Germline CDR1 is LNHDA and CDR2 is SQIVND (reference sequence). The CDR3 runs 16 residues. The chain's CDR3 is CASSITQSYSGPEQFF. The DNA of the CDR3 is TGTGCCAGTAGTATAACGCAGTCCTACTCTGGCCCCGAGCAGTTCTTC.

V usage is TRBV20-1 and J usage is TRBJ2-1, with TRBD2 matching 11 bases. J gave up 8 bases and V 3 bases, and 6 bases lay outside the gene matches. The CDR3 is 14 amino acids. The germline CDR1 and CDR2 sequences are DFQATT and SNEGSKA (reference sequence). The CDR3 DNA reads as TGCAGTGCTAGTACTAGCGGGAGTGGCGATGAGCAGTTCTTC. It is translated as CSASTSGSGDEQFF.

This clone was detected only a few times. The rearrangement links TRBV5-4 to TRBJ1-1; 9 bases agree with TRBD1. CDR3 length: 14 residues. Germline lookup yields CDR1 SGHNT and CDR2 YYREEE (reference sequence). V gave up 5 bases and J gave up 5 bases; unmatched junction bases: 7. Written as DNA, the CDR3 is TGTGCCAGCAGAATAGGACAGGGGCGGACTGAAGCTTTCTTT. This sequence encodes CASRIGQGRTEAFF.

This clone appeared a few times. V gene TRBV4-3 combines with J gene TRBJ2-2; tentatively, D is TRBD1 or TRBD2 (6 bases each). This CDR3 has 15 amino acids. Germline V gene lookup returns CDR1 LGHNA and CDR2 YSLEER. Trimming cost V 0 bases and J 5 bases, with 10 bases left between them. This CDR3 reads CASSQDRGTTGELFF. The CDR3 DNA reads TGCGCCAGCAGCCAAGATCGGGGGACAACCGGGGAGCTGTTTTTT.

This chain links TRBV5-3 with TRBJ2-7; D not resolved. TRBV5-3 is flagged as an ORF with uncertain function. The V gene lost 0 bases and the J gene lost 2 bases, with 6 bases spanning the gap. The CDR3 loop spans 13 amino acids. The CDR3 loop is CARSLDTTYEQYF. The CDR3 region has the DNA TGTGCCAGAAGCTTGGACACAACCTACGAGCAGTACTTC.

V and J are TRBV30 and TRBJ2-3; 9 nucleotides align to TRBD2. The V and J ends lost 1 base and 3 bases, in that order; junction bases with no gene match: 8. Germline V lookup: CDR1 GTSNPN, CDR2 SVGIG (reference sequence). This CDR3 has 16 amino acids. The CDR3 nucleotides are TGTGCCTGGAGTGCTCCGGGGCTAGCGGGGACAGATACGCAGTATTTT. Translating gives CAWSAPGLAGTDTQYF. The full variable domain, in which reference TRBV30 and TRBJ2-3 provide the parts outside the CDR3, is SQTIHQWPATLVQPVGSPLSLECTVEGTSNPNLYWYRQAAGRGLQLLFYSVGIGQISSEVPQNLSASRPQDRQFILSSKKLLLSDSGFYLCAWSAPGLAGTDTQYFGPGTRLTVL.

The genes are TRBV9 and TRBJ2-7, with 9 bases that match TRBD2. CDR1 and CDR2 (germline): SGDLS, YYNGEE. Losses at the gene ends were 0 bases for V and 2 bases for J; bases not matched to a gene: 6. This CDR3 is built from 16 residues. Here the CDR3 DNA reads TGTGCCAGCAGCGTAGGAACGACTAGCGGTACCTACGAGCAGTACTTC. Residues: CASSVGTTSGTYEQYF.

J is TRBJ2-2 and V is TRBV24-1, with D tentatively TRBD1 or TRBD2 (5 bases each). The V gene lost 1 base and the J gene lost 1 base, with 12 bases spanning the gap. This CDR3 is 17 amino acids long. CDR1 KGHDR and CDR2 SFDVKD come from the germline V gene. The DNA of the CDR3 is TGTGCCACCAGTGATTTACCGGGGCAGGGGAACACCGGGGAGCTGTTTTTT. Translation gives CATSDLPGQGNTGELFF.